These 32 T cell receptor beta chains came from one sample sequenced in a study of cytomegalovirus exposure and HLA in healthy donors. In the PCR, 60 Vbeta and 13 Jbeta primers were used. Libraries were prepared by immunoSEQ multiplex PCR; TCRdb keeps only in-frame clonotypes and omits some of them. Found here are hundreds of thousands of clones, roughly 70% of them singletons; the top ten hold approximately 2.5%. Sequencing was performed on PBMCs. These receptors all come from a female donor in good health and CMV-seronegative.

V gene TRBV27 combines with J gene TRBJ2-5; 7 bases are shared with TRBD2. This CDR3 contains 14 residues. Trimming removed 6 bases from V and 0 bases from J; junction bases left unmatched: 4. Germline-derived CDR1 and CDR2 are MNHEY and SMNVEV (reference sequence). The chain's CDR3 is CASSFLADQETQYF. In DNA form, the CDR3 reads TGTGCCAGCAGCTTTCTAGCGGACCAAGAGACCCAGTACTTC.

J is TRBJ2-1 and V is TRBV28; no definite D call. Germline V gene sequence: CDR1 MDHEN, CDR2 SYDVKM. With 5 bases removed from V and 5 bases from J, the gap between germline ends came to 10 bases. The CDR3 sequence is 13 residues long. Written as DNA, the CDR3 is TGTGCCAGCAGTCTAGACCTCGACAATGAGCAGTTCTTC. Translated: CASSLDLDNEQFF.

This chain links TRBV5-1 with TRBJ2-1; D not certain. This CDR3 spans 14 amino acids. Between the trimmed V and J ends, which lost 4 bases and 9 bases, there was a span of 17 bases. Germline V gene lookup returns CDR1 SGHRS and CDR2 YFSETQ. The CDR3 region has the DNA TGCGCCAGCAGCCCGGGTCTCTATCAGACTGAGCAGTTCTTC. Its translation is CASSPGLYQTEQFF.

The rearrangement joins TRBV29-1 to TRBJ2-7; D may be TRBD2 (5 bases). Germline-derived CDR1 and CDR2 are SQVTM and ANQGSEA. The CDR3 length is 12 residues. The V and J ends lost 4 bases and 0 bases respectively, with 7 bases between them. The CDR3: CSVAGSSYEQYF. For the CDR3, the DNA is TGCAGCGTTGCGGGGAGCTCCTACGAGCAGTACTTC.

The chain links TRBV2 to TRBJ1-4; D gene ambiguous. V dropped 6 bases and J dropped 6 bases, with 8 bases sitting between them. CDR1 SNHLY and CDR2 FYNNEI come from the germline V gene. The CDR3 length is 12 residues. The CDR3 DNA is TGTGCCAGCAGGCGGACTGATGAAAAACTGTTTTTT. It codes for CASRRTDEKLFF.

In this sample, this clone turned up a few times. The rearrangement links TRBV12-5 to TRBJ1-1, with 7 bases that match TRBD1. The CDR3 covers 16 residues. Unmatched junction bases numbered 11, after V lost 1 base and J lost 6 bases. The germline V gene encodes CDR1 LGHNT and CDR2 FRNRAP. CDR3 nucleotide sequence: TGTGCTAGTGGTTTGGGCCCTCCTCAGGGGGTCTCTGAAGCTTTCTTT. It codes for CASGLGPPQGVSEAFF.

This clone occurred a few times. J is TRBJ2-3 and V is TRBV9, with 7 bases lining up with TRBD1. The CDR3 has 16 residues. V was clipped by 0 bases and J by 2 bases; unmatched bases: 6. The germline V gene encodes CDR1 SGDLS and CDR2 YYNGEE. The CDR3 DNA reads as TGTGCCAGCAGCGTAGTGCCAGGGGGTGACACAGATACGCAGTATTTT. This sequence encodes CASSVVPGGDTDTQYF.

V and J are TRBV5-1 and TRBJ1-4; D call uncertain. The germline V gene encodes CDR1 SGHRS and CDR2 YFSETQ. Deletions cut 4 bases from V and 12 bases from J, with 19 bases between. The CDR3 totals 14 residues. CDR3 loop: CASSLTLTGAELFF. Written as DNA, the CDR3 is TGCGCCAGCAGCCTTACCCTAACTGGAGCGGAACTGTTTTTT.

The V call is TRBV5-4, the J call TRBJ2-3; TRBD2 aligns across 8 bases. Germline V gene data show CDR1 as SGHNT and CDR2 as YYREEE (reference sequence). Trimming at V came to 0 bases and at J to 4 bases, leaving 4 bases not matched to a gene. The CDR3 is 15 amino acids. The CDR3 DNA reads as TGTGCCAGCAGCTTGGCAGCGGGAGTGCCAGATACGCAGTATTTT. This sequence encodes CASSLAAGVPDTQYF.

This clone was counted only a few times. The V call is TRBV30, the J call TRBJ2-7; 8 bases map to TRBD1. The CDR3 is made up of 15 amino acids. Germline V lookup: CDR1 GTSNPN, CDR2 SVGIG (reference sequence). After removal of 0 bases from V and 6 bases from J, the junction contained 10 bases not matched to a gene. The CDR3: CAWSVQDRDHTEQYF. CDR3 sequence (DNA): TGTGCCTGGAGTGTACAGGACAGGGACCATACCGAGCAGTACTTC.

The chain has TRBV5-1 and TRBJ2-2; 11 bases map to TRBD2. The CDR3 loop spans 14 amino acids. V was pared by 5 bases and J by 5 bases, with 2 bases of the junction left unmatched. Germline CDR1 is SGHRS and CDR2 is YFSETQ. Here the CDR3 DNA reads TGCGCCAGCAGACTAGCGGGAGTTACCGGGGAGCTGTTTTTT. Translating it yields CASRLAGVTGELFF.

V and J are TRBV18 and TRBJ2-7; TRBD2 might be the D (5 bases). The V gene's germline CDR1 is KGHSH and CDR2 LQKENI. The CDR3 has 15 amino acids. V gave up 2 bases and J gave up 6 bases, with 17 bases separating them. CDR3 coding DNA: TGTGCCAGCTCACCAGACCAATCGGGGATCGGCGAGCAGTACTTC. Its protein product is CASSPDQSGIGEQYF.

This clone was observed once. This chain uses TRBV7-3 with TRBJ2-1; possible D gene TRBD1, 6 bases. Deletions cut 7 bases from V and 9 bases from J, with 19 bases between. From germline, CDR1 is SGHTA and CDR2 FQGTGA. This CDR3 spans 14 amino acids. CDR3 sequence reads: CASTLSSVGGEQFF. CDR3 nucleotide sequence: TGTGCCAGCACCCTTTCTAGTGTAGGGGGTGAGCAGTTCTTC.

V is TRBV2 and J is TRBJ2-7; TRBD2 matches 8 bases. The ends lost 4 bases at V and 3 bases at J; junction bases unmatched: 5. CDR1 is SNHLY and CDR2 is FYNNEI in the germline V gene. This CDR3 is built from 14 residues. The chain's CDR3 is CASSVERELYEQYF. The CDR3 DNA sequence: TGTGCCAGCAGTGTAGAGCGGGAGCTCTACGAGCAGTACTTC.

In this sample, this clone turned up a few times. This sequence joins TRBV18 and TRBJ1-4, with D unresolved. Germline assignment: CDR1 KGHSH and CDR2 LQKENI. Trimming removed 3 bases at V and 0 bases at J, with 11 bases between. This CDR3 is 16 amino acids long. CDR3 amino acids: CASSPVSGTTNEKLFF. CDR3 in DNA: TGTGCCAGCTCACCCGTCTCAGGAACAACTAATGAAAAACTGTTTTTT.

The chain recombines TRBV6-5 with TRBJ2-7; no firm D call. This CDR3 contains 14 residues. Deletions cut 5 bases from V and 2 bases from J, with 13 bases between. Germline CDR1 reads MNHEY; CDR2 reads SVGAGI. The CDR3 reads CASSRATAAYEQYF. CDR3 nucleotides: TGTGCCAGCAGTCGAGCCACGGCGGCCTACGAGCAGTACTTC.

This chain connects TRBV5-5 to TRBJ1-1, with 8 bases matching TRBD1. V was pared by 2 bases and J by 5 bases, with 5 bases of the junction left unmatched. From germline, CDR1 is SGHKS and CDR2 YYEKEE (reference sequence). The CDR3 runs 14 residues. The CDR3 loop is CASSFGQGGTEAFF. In nucleotides, the CDR3 is TGTGCCAGCAGCTTTGGACAGGGAGGAACTGAAGCTTTCTTT.

The chain uses TRBV5-5 and TRBJ1-2, with a tentative D call TRBD1 (6 bases). The CDR3 has 14 residues. Germline CDR1 is SGHKS and CDR2 is YYEKEE (reference sequence). Trimming removed 4 bases from V and 2 bases from J, with 12 bases in between. The CDR3, as DNA: TGTGCCAGCAGCATCCTGGACAGAAACTATGGCTACACCTTC. Translation: CASSILDRNYGYTF.

In DNA form, the CDR3 reads TGCGCCAGCAGCTCGGTAGGGGGCCTGGGCTCCTACGAGCAGTACTTC. It codes for CASSSVGGLGSYEQYF. The rearrangement uses TRBV5-1 and TRBJ2-7; 7 bases line up with TRBD1. From germline, CDR1 is SGHRS and CDR2 YFSETQ. Trimming cost V 3 bases and J 0 bases; bases outside gene matches: 9. There are 16 residues in the CDR3. Combining the CDR3 with reference TRBV5-1 and TRBJ2-7 gives the whole variable domain KAGVTQTPRYLIKTRGQQVTLSCSPISGHRSVSWYQQTPGQGLQFLFEYFSETQRNKGNFPGRFSGRQFSNSRSEMNVSTLELGDSALYLCASSSVGGLGSYEQYFGPGTRLTVT.

The chain recombines TRBV9 with TRBJ2-5; no definite D call. V was cut by 0 bases and J by 2 bases, with 8 bases left in between. The CDR3 sequence is 14 residues long. Per the germline V gene, CDR1 is SGDLS and CDR2 is YYNGEE. The CDR3 nucleotides are TGTGCCAGCAGCGTAGCTACGGGTCAAGAGACCCAGTACTTC. Its protein product is CASSVATGQETQYF.

Here the CDR3 reads CASSLPVGQGAALGAEAFF. For the CDR3, the DNA is TGTGCCAGCAGCTTGCCAGTGGGACAGGGGGCGGCTCTGGGCGCTGAAGCTTTCTTT. J is TRBJ1-1 and V is TRBV5-6, with 12 nucleotides matching TRBD1. CDR3 length: 19 residues. The trim removed 1 base at V and 6 bases at J, leaving 16 bases unmatched. Per germline, CDR1 SGHDT and CDR2 YYEEEE.

There are a few counts of this clone. This chain uses TRBV28 with TRBJ1-5; 8 bases agree with TRBD1. Losses at the gene ends were 7 bases for V and 6 bases for J; bases not matched to a gene: 8. Germline loops: CDR1 MDHEN, CDR2 SYDVKM. This CDR3 spans 14 amino acids. The DNA of the CDR3 is TGTGCCAGCAACGACAGGGGCGGAGGTCAGCCCCAGCATTTT. Its protein is CASNDRGGGQPQHF.

V and J are TRBV9 and TRBJ2-1; 8 bases agree with TRBD2. Germline-derived CDR1 and CDR2 are SGDLS and YYNGEE. The CDR3 is 20 amino acids. Trimming took 4 bases from V and 1 from J; bases not matched to a gene: 19. CDR3 protein: CASSPVPSGRSGGSYNEQFF. CDR3 nucleotides: TGTGCCAGCAGCCCCGTCCCCAGCGGGAGATCCGGGGGATCCTACAATGAGCAGTTCTTC. The whole variable domain, remainder taken from reference TRBV9 and TRBJ2-1, is DSGVTQTPKHLITATGQRVTLRCSPRSGDLSVYWYQQSLDQGLQFLIQYYNGEERAKGNILERFSAQQFPDLHSELNLSSLELGDSALYFCASSPVPSGRSGGSYNEQFFGPGTRLTVL.

The gene calls are TRBV6-5 and TRBJ1-2; 9 positions match TRBD1. The J segment lost 6 bases and the V segment lost 2 bases, leaving 4 bases of the junction unmatched. The CDR3 runs to 14 residues. Germline V lookup: CDR1 MNHEY, CDR2 SVGAGI. As DNA, the CDR3 is TGTGCCAGCAGTTACACCGGGACAGGGCATGGCTACACCTTC. It encodes CASSYTGTGHGYTF.

This clone was picked up a small number of times. The V gene is TRBV5-1, the J gene TRBJ2-3, with 13 bases lining up with TRBD2. The CDR3 length is 18 residues. Germline CDR1 is SGHRS and CDR2 is YFSETQ. The trim removed 0 bases at V and 6 bases at J, leaving 10 bases unmatched. The CDR3 DNA is TGCGCCAGCAGCTTGGGACTAGCGGGAGGTTTACTCACGGATACGCAGTATTTT. The encoded protein is CASSLGLAGGLLTDTQYF.

This clone has more than one count but fewer than ten. The CDR3 nucleotides read TGTGCCAGCAGCGTTCAGGGCGGGAGCGATGAGCAGTTCTTC. It codes for CASSVQGGSDEQFF. The chain has TRBV9 and TRBJ2-1; TRBD2 aligns across 7 bases. In germline, CDR1 is SGDLS, CDR2 YYNGEE. The CDR3 runs 14 residues. Germline trimming cut 2 bases from V and 8 bases from J; bases unmatched to any gene: 7.

This rearrangement joins TRBV28 to TRBJ2-7; maybe TRBD1 (5 bases). CDR1 and CDR2 from the germline V gene are MDHEN and SYDVKM. V was cut by 5 bases and J by 4 bases, with 15 bases left in between. The CDR3 spans 14 residues. CDR3 region: CASSPRALSYEQYF. The CDR3 region has the DNA TGTGCCAGCAGTCCCAGGGCCCTTTCTTACGAGCAGTACTTC.

V gene TRBV7-9 combines with J gene TRBJ1-1, with D unresolved. V lost 5 bases to trimming and J lost 1 base, with 11 bases between them. Germline-derived CDR1 and CDR2 are SEHNR and FQNEAQ (reference sequence). The CDR3 consists of 14 residues. The CDR3 loop is CASSPDPGNTEAFF. As DNA, the CDR3 is TGTGCCAGCAGCCCCGATCCGGGGAACACTGAAGCTTTCTTT.

This clone has just one count. The chain combines TRBV4-1 with TRBJ1-1, with 12 positions matching TRBD1. The germline V gene encodes CDR1 MGHRA and CDR2 YSYEKL. Germline trimming cut 3 bases from V and 7 bases from J; bases unmatched to any gene: 6. CDR3 size: 15 residues. CDR3 loop: CASSHGTGGPIEAFF. As DNA, the CDR3 is TGCGCCAGCAGCCACGGGACAGGGGGCCCCATTGAAGCTTTCTTT.

This chain links TRBV10-3 with TRBJ2-1; 8 bases align to TRBD2. This CDR3 contains 17 residues. Germline V gene sequence: CDR1 ENHRY, CDR2 SYGVKD. After removal of 3 bases from V and 4 bases from J, the junction contained 11 bases not matched to a gene. This CDR3 is CAISDPSGGGRYNEQFF. CDR3 sequence (DNA): TGTGCCATCAGTGACCCATCGGGGGGCGGGAGGTACAATGAGCAGTTCTTC.

V usage is TRBV28 and J usage is TRBJ1-1; weak D call: TRBD1 (5 bases). CDR1 is MDHEN and CDR2 is SYDVKM in the germline V gene. The CDR3 runs to 13 residues. Trimming took 7 bases from V and 1 from J, leaving 10 bases between them. The CDR3 DNA is TGTGCCAGCACACGGGGGGGGAACACTGAAGCTTTCTTT. It is translated as CASTRGGNTEAFF.

This sequence joins TRBV2 and TRBJ2-3; tentatively, D is TRBD2 (6 bases). V lost 6 bases to trimming and J lost 1 base, with 17 bases between them. The CDR3 loop spans 16 amino acids. Germline V gives CDR1 SNHLY, CDR2 FYNNEI. The CDR3 region is CASRSLFGGGTDTQYF. The CDR3 nucleotides read TGTGCCAGCAGATCCCTTTTTGGAGGGGGCACAGATACGCAGTATTTT.